The 20 T cell receptor beta chains below all came from one sample that was sequenced in a study of graft-versus-host responses after intestinal transplantation. TCRdb keeps only in-frame clones here, not all; method: immunoSEQ multiplex PCR. The repertoire holds 85,000 to 110,000 clones, approximately 94% seen once, with around 1% in the top ten. These receptors have no known antigen. The sequencing here drew on unstimulated CD8+ T cells sorted from spleen or lymph node cells, taken before intestinal transplant. Source of these receptors: a human donor who received an intestinal transplant.

The rearrangement links TRBV29-1 to TRBJ2-7; TRBD2 might be the D (5 bases). Germline V gene data show CDR1 as SQVTM and CDR2 as ANQGSEA. The length of the CDR3 is 14 residues. Trimming removed 5 bases at V and 5 bases at J, with 19 bases between. The CDR3 protein is CSVHGGSPGNEQYF. In nucleotides, the CDR3 is TGCAGCGTTCACGGTGGTTCCCCGGGGAACGAGCAGTACTTC.

The V call is TRBV23-1, the J call TRBJ1-1; no clear D. TRBV23-1 has ORF status, its function being uncertain. The CDR3 contains 10 residues. V lost 0 bases to trimming and J lost 8 bases, with 1 base between them. The CDR3 loop reads CASSQSEAFF. As DNA, the CDR3 is TGCGCCAGCAGTCAATCGGAAGCTTTCTTT.

This chain links TRBV23-1 with TRBJ2-2; a weak D match, TRBD2 (5 bases). TRBV23-1 is designated an ORF whose function remains uncertain. The V and J ends lost 3 bases and 1 base respectively, with 6 bases between them. This CDR3 is 14 amino acids long. The DNA of the CDR3 is TGCGCCAGCAGTCACGAGGGGAACACCGGGGAGCTGTTTTTT. Its translation: CASSHEGNTGELFF.

The rearrangement uses TRBV7-9 and TRBJ1-1; D gene ambiguous. The CDR3 sequence is 15 residues long. Germline V gene sequence: CDR1 SEHNR, CDR2 FQNEAQ (reference sequence). The V gene lost 0 bases and the J gene lost 0 bases, with 8 bases spanning the gap. DNA for the CDR3: TGTGCCAGCAGCTTAGCGATGGTATTGAACACTGAAGCTTTCTTT. Amino acid sequence: CASSLAMVLNTEAFF.

The chain carries TRBV29-1 and TRBJ2-3, with 8 positions matching TRBD2. Germline-derived CDR1 and CDR2 are SQVTM and ANQGSEA. This CDR3 is built from 15 residues. V was pared by 5 bases and J by 2 bases, with 9 bases of the junction left unmatched. The CDR3 spells CSVPPSGGNTDTQYF. In DNA, the CDR3 is TGCAGCGTTCCTCCAAGCGGGGGTAACACAGATACGCAGTATTTT.

A single count supports this clone. The CDR3 is CASSLATDYNEQFF. CDR3 nucleotide sequence: TGTGCCAGCAGCTTGGCGACAGACTACAATGAGCAGTTCTTC. This chain uses TRBV5-4 with TRBJ2-1, with TRBD1 as a possible D gene (5 bases). The CDR3 is 14 residues long. V lost 0 bases and J 3 bases, leaving 7 bases between the germline ends. In germline, CDR1 is SGHNT, CDR2 YYREEE (reference sequence). Combining the CDR3 with reference TRBV5-4 and TRBJ2-1 gives the whole variable domain ETGVTQSPTHLIKTRGQQVTLRCSSQSGHNTVSWYQQALGQGPQFIFQYYREEENGRGNFPPRFSGLQFPNYSSELNVNALELDDSALYLCASSLATDYNEQFFGPGTRLTVL.

The J gene is TRBJ2-3, the V gene TRBV2; no clear D. Germline V gene sequence: CDR1 SNHLY, CDR2 FYNNEI. V lost 4 bases, J lost 4 bases, and 6 bases lay in between. The CDR3 has 12 amino acids. CDR3 DNA: TGTGCCAGCAGTGGGACCCCAGATACGCAGTATTTT. Protein product: CASSGTPDTQYF. The full variable domain, completed using reference TRBV2 and TRBJ2-3, is EPEVTQTPSHQVTQMGQEVILRCVPISNHLYFYWYRQILGQKVEFLVSFYNNEISEKSEIFDDQFSVERPDGSNFTLKIRSTKLEDSAMYFCASSGTPDTQYFGPGTRLTVL.

A word on this clone: One end of the junction is discordant with germline, which a read error may explain. The J gene is TRBJ1-3, the V gene TRBV5-4, with D possibly TRBD1 on 5 matching bases. The CDR3 is 12 amino acids. Germline V CDR1 and CDR2: SGHNT, YYREEE (reference sequence). The CDR3 region has the DNA TGTGCCAGCAGCTTAGGCGGGGCGGCCAAAGATTTT. Amino acids: CASSLGGAAKDF. Filled out from reference TRBV5-4 and TRBJ1-3, the complete variable domain reads ETGVTQSPTHLIKTRGQQVTLRCSSQSGHNTVSWYQQALGQGPQFIFQYYREEENGRGNFPPRFSGLQFPNYSSELNVNALELDDSALYLCASSLGGAAKDFGEGSWLTVV.

The J gene is TRBJ2-3, the V gene TRBV12-5, with TRBD2 as a possible D gene (5 bases). The V gene's germline CDR1 is LGHNT and CDR2 FRNRAP. The ends were cut back, 6 bases at V and 1 base at J, with 11 bases in the middle. This CDR3 comprises 14 residues. Here the CDR3 DNA reads TGTGCTAGTGGCCACCTCGGGGGCACAGATACGCAGTATTTT. Its protein is CASGHLGGTDTQYF.

The chain carries TRBV27 and TRBJ1-1, with a tentative D call TRBD1 (5 bases). There are 14 residues in the CDR3. V lost 4 bases to trimming and J lost 6 bases, with 15 bases between them. CDR1 MNHEY and CDR2 SMNVEV come from the germline V gene (reference sequence). The CDR3 DNA follows: TGTGCCAGCAGTTCCGAGAGGGGACTCGCTGAAGCTTTCTTT. Amino acid sequence: CASSSERGLAEAFF.

The chain joins TRBV30 to TRBJ2-7; D tentatively fits TRBD1 or TRBD2 (5 bases each). The V and J ends lost 3 bases and 0 bases respectively, with 15 bases between them. CDR1 is GTSNPN and CDR2 is SVGIG in the germline V gene (reference sequence). The CDR3 is made up of 15 amino acids. The CDR3 DNA reads as TGTGCCTGGAGCCCATCCGGGACCAGCTCCTACGAGCAGTACTTC. It encodes CAWSPSGTSSYEQYF.

The gene calls are TRBV12-5 and TRBJ1-4; 9 nucleotides line up with TRBD1. V lost 2 bases and J lost 4; bases outside the gene matches: 8. There are 17 residues in the CDR3. Germline V lookup: CDR1 LGHNT, CDR2 FRNRAP. This chain's CDR3 is CASGLSLQDRGNEKLFF. DNA of the CDR3: TGTGCTAGTGGTTTGTCACTCCAGGACAGGGGTAATGAAAAACTGTTTTTT.

The V gene is TRBV6-5, the J gene TRBJ2-1; 8 bases are a match to TRBD2. Germline assignment: CDR1 MNHEY and CDR2 SVGAGI. The V gene end was trimmed by 7 bases and the J gene end by 4 bases; junction bases not matched to a gene: 6. The CDR3 length is 14 residues. The CDR3 DNA sequence: TGTGCCAGCACCCCCAGCGGGGGTTACAATGAGCAGTTCTTC. Its protein product is CASTPSGGYNEQFF.

This clone occurred a few times. The chain combines TRBV7-9 with TRBJ1-2; TRBD1 is a possible D gene (5 bases). V was shortened by 5 bases and J by 9 bases, with 13 bases between the two germline ends. The germline V gene has CDR1 SEHNR and CDR2 FQNEAQ (reference sequence). CDR3 size: 12 residues. The CDR3 DNA sequence: TGTGCCAGCAGCGCTCCGGGACGTAGCTACACCTTC. It translates to CASSAPGRSYTF.

J is TRBJ2-5 and V is TRBV28, with 8 bases fitting TRBD1. The length of the CDR3 is 14 residues. Germline CDR1 MDHEN, CDR2 SYDVKM. Unmatched junction bases numbered 6, after V lost 4 bases and J lost 5 bases. DNA of the CDR3: TGTGCCAGCAGTTCCCAGGGGGCTTGGGAGACCCAGTACTTC. Protein: CASSSQGAWETQYF.

The chain recombines TRBV27 with TRBJ1-1; 8 nucleotides match TRBD1. J gave up 4 bases and V 8 bases, and 9 bases lay outside the gene matches. CDR3 size: 14 residues. CDR1 MNHEY and CDR2 SMNVEV come from the germline V gene (reference sequence). CDR3 sequence reads: CASGTGTGSTEAFF. In DNA, the CDR3 is TGTGCCAGCGGCACCGGGACAGGCTCCACTGAAGCTTTCTTT.

V gene TRBV14 combines with J gene TRBJ1-4; D may be TRBD1 (5 bases). Germline V lookup: CDR1 SGHDN, CDR2 FVKESK. Trimming removed 4 bases from V and 2 bases from J, with 11 bases in between. The length of the CDR3 is 15 residues. CDR3 loop: CASSPRGSTNEKLFF. In DNA, the CDR3 is TGTGCCAGCAGCCCGAGGGGTTCGACTAATGAAAAACTGTTTTTT.

For this clone: Other nucleotide sequences from this sample produce the same CDR3. The chain has TRBV7-9 and TRBJ2-7, with 7 bases matching TRBD1. This CDR3 spans 14 amino acids. V gave up 3 bases and J gave up 2 bases; unmatched junction bases: 4. The germline CDR1 and CDR2 sequences are SEHNR and FQNEAQ (reference sequence). The CDR3, as DNA: TGTGCCAGCAGCTTGAGGGACAGCCCCTACGAGCAGTACTTC. This translates into CASSLRDSPYEQYF.

J is TRBJ2-2 and V is TRBV6-5; a weak D match, TRBD2 (6 bases). CDR3 length: 16 residues. Germline assignment: CDR1 MNHEY and CDR2 SVGAGI. V was shortened by 2 bases and J by 4 bases, with 14 bases between the two germline ends. The CDR3 loop is CASSYVGGRLTGELFF. The CDR3 DNA is TGTGCCAGCAGTTACGTTGGAGGGCGTCTCACCGGGGAGCTGTTTTTT.

With regard to this clone: This sample also contains other DNA sequences that code for the same CDR3. This chain uses TRBV5-1 with TRBJ1-4; 8 positions agree with TRBD1. Germline CDR1 is SGHRS and CDR2 is YFSETQ. This CDR3 comprises 14 residues. The J segment lost 8 bases and the V segment lost 4 bases, leaving 7 bases of the junction unmatched. The DNA of the CDR3 is TGCGCCAGCAGCCTTGGACAGGGAGAAGAAAAACTGTTTTTT. It specifies CASSLGQGEEKLFF.